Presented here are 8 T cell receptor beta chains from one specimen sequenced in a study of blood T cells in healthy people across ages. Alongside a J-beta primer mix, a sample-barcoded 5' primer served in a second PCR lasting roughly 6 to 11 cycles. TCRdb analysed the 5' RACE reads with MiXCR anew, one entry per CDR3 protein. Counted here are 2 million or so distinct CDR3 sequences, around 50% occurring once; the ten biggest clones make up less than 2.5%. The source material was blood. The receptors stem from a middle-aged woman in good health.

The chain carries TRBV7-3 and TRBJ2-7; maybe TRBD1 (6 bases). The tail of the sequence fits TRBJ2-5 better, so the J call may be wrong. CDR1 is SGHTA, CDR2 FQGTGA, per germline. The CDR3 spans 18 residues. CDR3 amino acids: CASSLIFRGRGQEETQYF. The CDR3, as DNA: TGTGCCAGCAGCTTAATCTTCAGGGGCAGGGGTCAAGAAGAGACCCAGTACTTC.

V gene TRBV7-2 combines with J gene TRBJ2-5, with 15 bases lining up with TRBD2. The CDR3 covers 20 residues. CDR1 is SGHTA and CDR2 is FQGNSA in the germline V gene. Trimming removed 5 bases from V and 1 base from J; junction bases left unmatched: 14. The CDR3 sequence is CASSPRGLAGGPPIQETQYF. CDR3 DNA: TGTGCCAGCAGCCCGCGAGGACTAGCGGGGGGGCCCCCAATCCAAGAGACCCAGTACTTC.

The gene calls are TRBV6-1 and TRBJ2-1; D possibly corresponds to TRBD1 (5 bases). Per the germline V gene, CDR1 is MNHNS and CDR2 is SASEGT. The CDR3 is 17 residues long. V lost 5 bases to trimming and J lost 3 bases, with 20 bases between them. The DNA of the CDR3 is TGTGCCAGCAGTCCTGACAGTAACCAGAACCTCTACAATGAGCAGTTCTTC. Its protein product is CASSPDSNQNLYNEQFF.

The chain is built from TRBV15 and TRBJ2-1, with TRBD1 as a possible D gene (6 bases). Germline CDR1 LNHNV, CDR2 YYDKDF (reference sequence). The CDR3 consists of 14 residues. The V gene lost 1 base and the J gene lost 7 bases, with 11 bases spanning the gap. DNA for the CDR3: TGTGCCACCAGCAGAGGGACAGCGCCTAATGAGCAGTTCTTC. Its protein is CATSRGTAPNEQFF.

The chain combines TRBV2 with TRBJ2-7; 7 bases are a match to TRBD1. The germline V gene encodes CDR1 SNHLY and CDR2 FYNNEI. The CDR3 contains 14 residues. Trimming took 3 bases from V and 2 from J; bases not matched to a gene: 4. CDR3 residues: CASSDRDSPYEQYF. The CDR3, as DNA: TGTGCCAGCAGTGATAGGGACAGTCCCTACGAGCAGTACTTC.

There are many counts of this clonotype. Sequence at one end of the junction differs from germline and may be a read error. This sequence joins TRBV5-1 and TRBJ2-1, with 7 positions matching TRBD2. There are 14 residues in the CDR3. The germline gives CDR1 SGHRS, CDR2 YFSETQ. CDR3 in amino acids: CASSLGGDYNEQFF. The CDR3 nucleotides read TGTGCCAGCAGCTTGGGGGGGGATTACAATGAGCAGTTCTTC.

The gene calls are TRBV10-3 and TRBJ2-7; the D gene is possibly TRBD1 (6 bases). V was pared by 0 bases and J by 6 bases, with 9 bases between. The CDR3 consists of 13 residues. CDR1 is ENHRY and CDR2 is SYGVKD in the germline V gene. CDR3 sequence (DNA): TGTGCCATCAGTGAGTCTTGGGGGCGCGAGCAGTACTTC. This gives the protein CAISESWGREQYF.

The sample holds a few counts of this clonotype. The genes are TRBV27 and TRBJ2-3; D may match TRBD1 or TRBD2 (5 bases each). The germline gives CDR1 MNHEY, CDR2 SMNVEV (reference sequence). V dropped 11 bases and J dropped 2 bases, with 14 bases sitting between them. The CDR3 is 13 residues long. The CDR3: CASEGRITDTQYF. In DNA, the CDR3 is TGTGCCTCTGAGGGGCGGATCACAGATACGCAGTATTTT.